Listed below are T cell receptor beta chains from one sample, sequenced in a study of PD-1 blockade in classical Hodgkin lymphoma. Profiling relied on immunoSEQ multiplex PCR, and the TCRdb table lists in-frame clones only, not all of them. The table includes tens of thousands of clones, approximately 80% detected once. The sequencing here drew on peripheral blood mononuclear cells (PBMCs), taken before the fourth cycle of nivolumab. Source of these receptors: a human donor with classical Hodgkin lymphoma. Both conserved end residues are part of each CDR3. The D gene is left open where the match is weak. Some rows mark clone size as missing; the rest say once, few, many or name a class of expanded clone.

D: TRBD2; V: TRBV5-1; size: .; J: TRBJ2-7; CDR3: CASSLSGGEMEQYF; DNA: TGCGCCAGCAGCTTAAGCGGGGGAGAGATGGAGCAGTACTTC
D: .; V: TRBV25-1; size: .; J: TRBJ1-5; CDR3: CASSEGGGANQPQHF; DNA: TGTGCCAGCAGTGAAGGGGGGGGAGCAAATCAGCCCCAGCATTTT
D: .; V: TRBV6-5; size: .; J: TRBJ1-5; CDR3: CASSVNSNQPQHF; DNA: TGTGCCAGCAGTGTAAATAGCAATCAGCCCCAGCATTTT
D: .; V: TRBV18; size: .; J: TRBJ1-4; CDR3: CASSLDEITNEKLFF; DNA: TGTGCCAGCTCCCTAGACGAGATCACTAATGAAAAACTGTTTTTT
D: TRBD1; V: TRBV14; size: .; J: TRBJ2-2; CDR3: CASSPRQGRTAGELFF; DNA: TGTGCCAGCAGCCCTCGACAGGGGCGAACGGCCGGGGAGCTGTTTTTT
D: .; V: TRBV7-6; size: once; J: TRBJ2-7; CDR3: CASSLGSGRSYEQYF; DNA: TGTGCCAGCAGCTTGGGGTCAGGCCGCTCCTACGAGCAGTACTTC
D: TRBD2; V: TRBV5-4; size: once; J: TRBJ2-5; CDR3: CASSETSGGEETQYF; DNA: TGTGCCAGCAGTGAAACTAGCGGGGGCGAAGAGACCCAGTACTTC
D: TRBD2; V: TRBV9; size: .; J: TRBJ2-2; CDR3: CASSVGLAGTGELFF; DNA: TGTGCCAGCAGCGTAGGACTAGCGGGAACCGGGGAGCTGTTTTTT
D: .; V: TRBV28; size: .; J: TRBJ2-1; CDR3: CATSASGSYNEQFF; DNA: TGTGCCACCTCAGCGTCGGGGTCCTACAATGAGCAGTTCTTC
D: .; V: TRBV11-2; size: .; J: TRBJ2-3; CDR3: CATFGLPADTQYF; DNA: TGTGCCACCTTCGGACTCCCAGCAGATACGCAGTATTTT
D: .; V: TRBV19; size: .; J: TRBJ1-2; CDR3: CASSDGRAYGYTF; DNA: TGTGCCAGTAGTGACGGACGGGCATATGGCTACACCTTC
D: .; V: TRBV29-1; size: once; J: TRBJ2-7; CDR3: CSVVGLSYEQYF; DNA: TGCAGCGTTGTGGGCCTCTCCTACGAGCAGTACTTC
D: TRBD2; V: TRBV25-1; size: .; J: TRBJ2-1; CDR3: CASSESSGRDNEQFF; DNA: TGTGCCAGCAGTGAATCGAGCGGGAGGGACAATGAGCAGTTCTTC
D: TRBD2; V: TRBV7-3; size: .; J: TRBJ2-7; CDR3: CASSSSGGPGEQYF; DNA: TGTGCCAGCAGCAGTAGCGGGGGGCCAGGTGAGCAGTACTTC
D: .; V: TRBV7-3; size: once; J: TRBJ2-1; CDR3: CASSFTSSTYNEQFF; DNA: TGTGCCAGCAGCTTTACTAGTTCAACCTACAATGAGCAGTTCTTC
D: TRBD1; V: TRBV2; size: .; J: TRBJ1-2; CDR3: CASSEAFGTGAVNYGYTF; DNA: TGTGCCAGCAGTGAAGCATTTGGGACAGGGGCCGTCAACTATGGCTACACCTTC
D: TRBD2; V: TRBV10-3; size: .; J: TRBJ2-7; CDR3: CAISATLTSGLSYEQYF; DNA: TGTGCCATCAGTGCGACCCTCACTAGCGGCCTCTCCTACGAGCAGTACTTC
D: TRBD2; V: TRBV19; size: once; J: TRBJ2-1; CDR3: CASTSGGYPYNEQFF; DNA: TGTGCCAGTACTAGCGGAGGGTATCCATACAATGAGCAGTTCTTC
D: .; V: TRBV18; size: once; J: TRBJ1-4; CDR3: CASSPEAGPFNEKLFF; DNA: TGTGCCAGCTCACCAGAGGCAGGCCCCTTTAATGAAAAACTGTTTTTT
D: TRBD1; V: TRBV30; size: .; J: TRBJ1-3; CDR3: CAWSAGQGRGNTIYF; DNA: TGTGCCTGGAGTGCCGGACAGGGGCGCGGAAACACCATATATTTT
D: TRBD1; V: TRBV6-1; size: few; J: TRBJ1-5; CDR3: CASSGTGYQPQHF; DNA: TGTGCCAGCAGCGGGACAGGGTACCAGCCCCAGCATTTT
D: .; V: TRBV7-6; size: few; J: TRBJ2-3; CDR3: CASSPRVGGTDTQYF; DNA: TGTGCCAGCAGCCCGCGTGTGGGGGGAACAGATACGCAGTATTTT
D: .; V: TRBV5-6; size: .; J: TRBJ2-2; CDR3: CASSDTDVANTGELFF; DNA: TGTGCCAGCAGCGATACGGACGTCGCGAACACCGGGGAGCTGTTTTTT
D: TRBD2; V: TRBV7-3; size: .; J: TRBJ2-3; CDR3: CASSAGLAGGTDTQYF; DNA: TGTGCCAGCAGCGCGGGACTAGCGGGAGGAACAGATACGCAGTATTTT
D: .; V: TRBV5-6; size: .; J: TRBJ2-3; CDR3: CASSAAEGWADTQYF; DNA: TGTGCCAGCAGCGCGGCGGAGGGTTGGGCAGATACGCAGTATTTT
D: .; V: TRBV7-8; size: few; J: TRBJ1-1; CDR3: CASSPEEGGTEAFF; DNA: TGTGCCAGCAGCCCGGAGGAGGGGGGCACTGAAGCTTTCTTT
D: .; V: TRBV7-3; size: once; J: TRBJ2-2; CDR3: CASSSTLAPPGELFF; DNA: TGTGCCAGCAGCTCGACACTAGCTCCCCCCGGGGAGCTGTTTTTT
D: .; V: TRBV5-6; size: .; J: TRBJ2-7; CDR3: CASSSLGAYEQYF; DNA: TGTGCCAGCAGCTCATTAGGAGCCTACGAGCAGTACTTC
D: .; V: TRBV27; size: .; J: TRBJ1-5; CDR3: CASSLYPNQPQHF; DNA: TGTGCCAGCAGTTTATATCCCAATCAGCCCCAGCATTTT
D: TRBD1; V: TRBV28; size: .; J: TRBJ2-1; CDR3: CASSLGGTGINNEQFF; DNA: TGTGCCAGCAGTTTAGGCGGGACAGGGATAAACAATGAGCAGTTCTTC
D: .; V: TRBV5-1; size: few; J: TRBJ2-7; CDR3: CASSLEHTTYEQYF; DNA: TGCGCCAGCAGCTTGGAACACACCACCTACGAGCAGTACTTC
D: .; V: TRBV6-1; size: .; J: TRBJ1-2; CDR3: CASSQGAYGYTF; DNA: TGTGCCAGCAGTCAGGGCGCCTATGGCTACACCTTC
D: TRBD1; V: TRBV5-4; size: .; J: TRBJ2-7; CDR3: CASSARDRTYEQYF; DNA: TGTGCCAGCAGCGCCCGGGACAGGACCTACGAGCAGTACTTC
D: TRBD1; V: TRBV5-6; size: .; J: TRBJ1-3; CDR3: CASSGRFTGQGLIDTIYF; DNA: TGTGCCAGCAGCGGGAGATTTACGGGACAGGGGCTGATTGACACCATATATTTT
D: .; V: TRBV6-9; size: .; J: TRBJ1-2; CDR3: CASLTGAEYTF; DNA: TGTGCCAGTCTGACAGGTGCGGAGTACACCTTC
D: .; V: TRBV19; size: once; J: TRBJ2-7; CDR3: CASSDVRAVGSYEQYF; DNA: TGTGCCAGTAGTGATGTTCGAGCGGTTGGATCCTACGAGCAGTACTTC
D: TRBD1; V: TRBV27; size: .; J: TRBJ1-2; CDR3: CASSLSQGASYGYTF; DNA: TGTGCCAGCAGTTTATCGCAGGGGGCGAGCTATGGCTACACCTTC
D: TRBD2; V: TRBV4-1; size: .; J: TRBJ2-3; CDR3: CASSQGLADSTDTQYF; DNA: TGCGCCAGCAGCCAAGGACTAGCGGACAGCACAGATACGCAGTATTTT
D: .; V: TRBV27; size: .; J: TRBJ2-3; CDR3: CASSPRGLGGDTQYF; DNA: TGTGCCAGCAGCCCTAGGGGGCTCGGAGGGGATACGCAGTATTTT
D: .; V: TRBV11-2; size: .; J: TRBJ2-4; CDR3: CASSLVDIQYF; DNA: TGTGCCAGCAGCTTAGTTGACATTCAGTACTTC
D: .; V: TRBV5-1; size: .; J: TRBJ1-1; CDR3: CASSLWGYTEAFF; DNA: TGCGCCAGCAGCTTGTGGGGCTACACTGAAGCTTTCTTT
D: .; V: TRBV6-1; size: few; J: TRBJ2-2; CDR3: CASSPQGNTGELFF; DNA: TGTGCCAGCAGCCCACAGGGGAACACCGGGGAGCTGTTTTTT